This entry features one TCR beta chain sequence. In the original processing: Amplification of reference gene primers provided the estimated nucleated cell counts. Using immunoSEQ multiplex PCR, the repertoire was profiled, and TCRdb retains in-frame clones only, with some absent. Clone size and the V and J calls come from that table; the DNA yielded D and trimming. This sample yields about 64,000 clones, of which 88% are seen a single time; approximately 40% belongs to the top ten. The sample is drawn from a study of blood T cell repertoires in COVID-19. As for the study in general: The cDNA or gDNA used as material had been derived from T cells, B-cell-depleted T cells, or PBMCs.

Germline V CDR1 and CDR2: MGHDK, SYGVNS. The CDR3 sequence is 14 residues long. The junction had 4 bases not matched to a gene; V was cut back by 3 bases and J by 10 bases. Material for sequencing was peripheral blood. This chain links TRBV25-1 with TRBJ1-6, with 9 bases lining up with TRBD1. The TCR was taken from a woman aged 55 to 70 with COVID-19, enrolled during active disease. CDR3 sequence: CASSEGQGPSPLHF. CDR3 DNA sequence: TGTGCCAGCAGTGAGGGACAGGGTCCGTCACCCCTCCACTTT.